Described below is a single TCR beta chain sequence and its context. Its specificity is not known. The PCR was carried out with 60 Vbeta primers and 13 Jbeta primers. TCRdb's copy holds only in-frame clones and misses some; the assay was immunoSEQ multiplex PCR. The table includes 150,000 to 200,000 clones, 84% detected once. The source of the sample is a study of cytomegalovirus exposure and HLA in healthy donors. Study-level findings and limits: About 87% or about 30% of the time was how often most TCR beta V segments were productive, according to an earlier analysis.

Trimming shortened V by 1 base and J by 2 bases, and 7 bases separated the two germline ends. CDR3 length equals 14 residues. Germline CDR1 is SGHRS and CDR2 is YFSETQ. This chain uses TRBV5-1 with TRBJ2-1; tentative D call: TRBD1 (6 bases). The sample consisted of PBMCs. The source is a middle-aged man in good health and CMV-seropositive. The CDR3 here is CASSLQGPYNEQFF. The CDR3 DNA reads TGCGCCAGCAGCTTGCAGGGGCCCTACAATGAGCAGTTCTTC.